This T cell receptor beta chain was recovered during a study of monozygotic twins with inflammatory bowel disease. Study-level results: Distinction of different T cell subtypes was not possible.

Each donor had 2.5 ml of blood drawn. Incorporation of UMIs carrying a 6-nucleotide sample barcode was performed by template switching. Nested PCRs (around 16 and 10 cycles, two total) were applied to TCRalpha and TCRbeta cDNA. Reanalyzing the 5' RACE reads, TCRdb keeps one entry per CDR3 protein, without DNA. This sample lists over 110,000 distinct CDR3 sequences; its ten largest clones have around 2.5%. Looked up from germline, CDR1 is SGHTA and CDR2 is FQGNSA. The length of the CDR3 is 12 residues. Worth noting for this clonotype: Antigen: not known.

The receptor was isolated from a human donor with ulcerative colitis or Crohn's disease, or a healthy co-twin of an affected twin (not recorded which). The chain joins TRBV7-2 to TRBJ1-1. Sequenced input: blood. The CDR3 reads CASSWRDTEAFF.